Below are 20 T cell receptor beta chains sequenced from a single sample in a study of T cell responses to AZD1222 COVID-19 vaccine. Profiling relied on immunoSEQ multiplex PCR, and the TCRdb table lists in-frame clones only, not all of them. The listing contains about 140,000 clones. Sequencing was done on a sample of peripheral blood. All receptors derive from an adult in good health.

The chain carries TRBV2 and TRBJ2-2, with 9 bases fitting TRBD1. V gave up 4 bases and J gave up 4 bases; unmatched junction bases: 4. The CDR3 totals 15 residues. Germline CDR1 SNHLY, CDR2 FYNNEI. The CDR3 loop is CASSGDRGSTGELFF. The CDR3 DNA reads as TGTGCCAGCAGTGGAGACAGGGGGAGCACCGGGGAGCTGTTTTTT. Full variable domain (outside the CDR3, taken from reference TRBV2 and TRBJ2-2): EPEVTQTPSHQVTQMGQEVILRCVPISNHLYFYWYRQILGQKVEFLVSFYNNEISEKSEIFDDQFSVERPDGSNFTLKIRSTKLEDSAMYFCASSGDRGSTGELFFGEGSRLTVL.

The chain is built from TRBV7-2 and TRBJ2-7; D perhaps matches TRBD1 (6 bases). The CDR3 length is 15 residues. Trimming stripped 6 bases from V and 3 bases from J, with 18 bases between. CDR1 is SGHTA and CDR2 is FQGNSA in the germline V gene. The CDR3 sequence: CASSLYRDTSYEQYF. CDR3 DNA sequence: TGTGCCAGCAGTCTTTACAGGGATACAAGCTACGAGCAGTACTTC.

The V and J genes are TRBV2 and TRBJ2-1, with 14 bases aligning to TRBD2. CDR3 length: 15 amino acids. CDR1 SNHLY and CDR2 FYNNEI come from the germline V gene. Trimming took 7 bases from V and 14 from J; bases not matched to a gene: 13. This chain's CDR3 is CASTQDLTSGGAEFF. Written as DNA, the CDR3 is TGTGCCAGCACCCAAGATTTGACTAGCGGGGGGGCGGAGTTCTTC.

The chain is built from TRBV11-2 and TRBJ2-2; 7 nucleotides agree with TRBD2. Germline loops: CDR1 SGHAT, CDR2 FQNNGV. The trim removed 7 bases at V and 5 bases at J, leaving 7 bases unmatched. This CDR3 comprises 14 residues. As DNA, the CDR3 is TGTGCCAGCACCTCCAGAGCGGGGACCGGGGAGCTGTTTTTT. This codes for CASTSRAGTGELFF.

The chain carries TRBV7-9 and TRBJ1-2; possible D gene TRBD1, 6 bases. The CDR3 runs 13 residues. With 7 bases removed from V and 4 bases from J, the gap between germline ends came to 13 bases. Germline CDR1 is SEHNR and CDR2 is FQNEAQ (reference sequence). The CDR3 region is CASNPQGSYGYTF. CDR3 DNA: TGTGCCAGCAACCCACAGGGCTCCTATGGCTACACCTTC.

V and J are TRBV28 and TRBJ1-2; D ambiguous. Trimming took 7 bases from V and 0 from J, leaving 9 bases between them. This CDR3 has 13 residues. CDR1 is MDHEN and CDR2 is SYDVKM in the germline V gene. The CDR3 nucleotides are TGTGCCAGCACCTATAACGCTAACTATGGCTACACCTTC. The encoded protein is CASTYNANYGYTF.

This chain uses TRBV28 with TRBJ1-5; D is uncertain. This CDR3 region has 15 residues. Germline V gives CDR1 MDHEN, CDR2 SYDVKM. V was pared by 6 bases and J by 0 bases, with 12 bases between. In DNA form, the CDR3 reads TGTGCCAGCAGGTTCCGAGGGCCTAGCAATCAGCCCCAGCATTTT. Amino acids: CASRFRGPSNQPQHF.

This chain connects TRBV6-2 or TRBV6-3 to TRBJ1-4; perhaps TRBD1 as D (6 bases). From germline, CDR1 is MNHEY and CDR2 SVGEGT. The CDR3 has 16 residues. V shed 5 bases and J shed 0 bases, with 13 bases lying between them. The CDR3 here is CASSPRQVATNEKLFF. In nucleotides, the CDR3 is TGTGCCAGCAGTCCCCGACAGGTTGCAACTAATGAAAAACTGTTTTTT.

The genes are TRBV5-1 and TRBJ2-5; 11 positions match TRBD2. The germline gives CDR1 SGHRS, CDR2 YFSETQ. Trimming cost V 2 bases and J 5 bases; bases outside gene matches: 2. This CDR3 comprises 14 residues. CDR3 nucleotides: TGCGCCAGCAGCTTTAGCGGGGGGGACGAGACCCAGTACTTC. It encodes CASSFSGGDETQYF. Full variable domain (rest looked up from reference TRBV5-1 and TRBJ2-5): KAGVTQTPRYLIKTRGQQVTLSCSPISGHRSVSWYQQTPGQGLQFLFEYFSETQRNKGNFPGRFSGRQFSNSRSEMNVSTLELGDSALYLCASSFSGGDETQYFGPGTRLLVL.

The chain has TRBV7-6 and TRBJ2-7, with TRBD2 identical over 9 bases. With V trimmed by 4 bases and J by 1 base, 2 bases remained unmatched. The CDR3 has 14 residues. The germline V gene has CDR1 SGHVS and CDR2 FNYEAQ. Here the CDR3 DNA reads TGTGCCAGCAGCTCAAGCGGGGGGTCCTACGAGCAGTACTTC. This gives the protein CASSSSGGSYEQYF.

V is TRBV7-9 and J is TRBJ1-2; D is unresolved. The CDR3 runs to 12 residues. V was trimmed by 6 bases and J by 5 bases, leaving 10 bases between them. From germline, CDR1 is SEHNR and CDR2 FQNEAQ (reference sequence). The CDR3 nucleotides are TGTGCCAGCAGTCCCACGAAATATGGCTACACCTTC. It is translated as CASSPTKYGYTF.

The chain has TRBV4-2 and TRBJ1-2; the D gene is possibly TRBD1 (6 bases). This CDR3 is 16 amino acids long. Trimming took 2 bases from V and 1 from J, leaving 14 bases between them. CDR1 and CDR2 (germline): LGHNA, YNFKEQ. The CDR3 spells CASSQTDSPLNYGYTF. The CDR3 region has the DNA TGTGCCAGCAGCCAAACGGACAGCCCTCTTAACTATGGCTACACCTTC.

This chain links TRBV4-3 with TRBJ1-1; D gene uncertain. Between the trimmed V and J ends, which lost 0 bases and 5 bases, there was a span of 10 bases. Per the germline V gene, CDR1 is LGHNA and CDR2 is YSLEER. The CDR3 has 14 amino acids. CDR3 coding DNA: TGCGCCAGCAGCCAAGAGTTGGCGAGGACTGAAGCTTTCTTT. This encodes CASSQELARTEAFF.

The V gene is TRBV7-8, the J gene TRBJ1-1; 7 bases are shared with TRBD1. The CDR3 has 15 amino acids. Germline CDR1 is SGHVS and CDR2 is FQNEAQ. Losses at the gene ends were 3 bases for V and 6 bases for J; bases not matched to a gene: 10. CDR3 sequence: CASSFDRQGMAEAFF. CDR3 DNA: TGTGCCAGCAGCTTTGATAGACAGGGAATGGCTGAAGCTTTCTTT.

This chain connects TRBV7-9 to TRBJ2-1, with D perhaps assigned TRBD1 or TRBD2 (5 bases each). Trimming shortened V by 1 base and J by 8 bases, and 12 bases separated the two germline ends. The CDR3 is 14 residues long. CDR1 and CDR2 (germline): SEHNR, FQNEAQ (reference sequence). The CDR3 coding sequence is TGTGCCAGCAGCTTAGGGCAGGGAGTCTATGAGCAGTTCTTC. Protein: CASSLGQGVYEQFF.

The chain links TRBV9 to TRBJ2-1; 9 nucleotides match TRBD2. V was pared by 0 bases and J by 5 bases, with 6 bases of the junction left unmatched. CDR1 is SGDLS, CDR2 YYNGEE, per germline. This CDR3 has 16 residues. CDR3 DNA: TGTGCCAGCAGCGTAGGTGGCGGGGGGGCCCACAATGAGCAGTTCTTC. It encodes CASSVGGGGAHNEQFF.

The chain links TRBV28 to TRBJ1-2; D not resolved. This CDR3 region has 16 residues. The ends were cut back, 5 bases at V and 4 bases at J, with 20 bases in the middle. From germline, CDR1 is MDHEN and CDR2 SYDVKM. The CDR3 region is CASSPTGPGWAYGYTF. The CDR3, as DNA: TGTGCCAGCAGTCCGACCGGGCCTGGGTGGGCCTATGGCTACACCTTC.

As DNA, the CDR3 is TGTGCCACCAGCAGAGATATGGGGACACCATATGGCTACACCTTC. Translation: CATSRDMGTPYGYTF. The chain joins TRBV15 to TRBJ1-2; TRBD1 might be the D (6 bases). The germline V gene encodes CDR1 LNHNV and CDR2 YYDKDF (reference sequence). The V gene lost 0 bases and the J gene lost 5 bases, with 13 bases spanning the gap. The CDR3 loop spans 15 amino acids.

The J gene is TRBJ1-5, the V gene TRBV5-1; maybe TRBD1 (6 bases). This CDR3 comprises 16 residues. V lost 4 bases to trimming and J lost 4 bases, with 18 bases between them. Looked up from germline, CDR1 is SGHRS and CDR2 is YFSETQ. The CDR3 region is CASSPGTDRMNQPQHF. The CDR3 region has the DNA TGCGCCAGCAGCCCGGGGACTGACAGGATGAATCAGCCCCAGCATTTT.

The chain joins TRBV12-3 or TRBV12-4 to TRBJ1-1; D uncertain. V lost 2 bases, J lost 3 bases, and 7 bases lay in between. This CDR3 has 13 amino acids. Here the CDR3 reads CASSLWVDTEAFF. The CDR3 DNA reads TGTGCCAGCAGTTTATGGGTTGACACTGAAGCTTTCTTT.